A single sample gave rise to the 14 T cell receptor beta chains below, sequenced in a study of blood T cell repertoires in COVID-19. TCRdb keeps only in-frame clones here, not all; method: immunoSEQ multiplex PCR. The data contain approximately 500,000 clones, about 88% of them singletons. Material: peripheral blood. These receptors all come from a woman aged 45 to 65 with COVID-19, enrolled during active disease.

The chain combines TRBV9 with TRBJ1-6, with a possible D match to TRBD1 (5 bases). Germline V gene sequence: CDR1 SGDLS, CDR2 YYNGEE. The CDR3 is 15 residues long. The V and J ends lost 8 bases and 5 bases respectively, with 17 bases between them. The CDR3: CASHERQLNNSPLHF. In DNA form, the CDR3 reads TGTGCCAGTCACGAAAGACAGCTTAATAATTCACCCCTCCACTTT.

This chain joins TRBV27 and TRBJ1-5, with D perhaps TRBD1 (6 bases). The V end lost 4 bases, the J end lost 14 bases, and 18 bases lay between the germline ends. Germline values: CDR1 MNHEY, CDR2 SMNVEV (reference sequence). The CDR3 sequence is 13 residues long. CDR3 in amino acids: CASSSTRDTEKHF. DNA for the CDR3: TGTGCCAGCAGTTCCACCAGGGACACGGAAAAGCATTTT.

The chain joins TRBV27 to TRBJ2-7, with 9 nucleotides matching TRBD1. The CDR3 is 15 residues long. CDR1 and CDR2 (germline): MNHEY, SMNVEV (reference sequence). The J segment lost 7 bases and the V segment lost 2 bases, leaving 9 bases of the junction unmatched. The CDR3 loop reads CASSLQGQGLWEQYF. CDR3 bases: TGTGCCAGCAGTTTACAGGGACAGGGTTTGTGGGAGCAGTACTTC.

This chain uses TRBV4-2 with TRBJ1-3, with D unclear. The CDR3 covers 16 residues. Germline V CDR1 and CDR2: LGHNA, YNFKEQ. Trimming pared 0 bases from V and 0 bases from J, leaving 9 bases between. The CDR3 region is CASSQEQTSSGNTIYF. The DNA of the CDR3 is TGTGCCAGCAGCCAAGAACAGACCAGCTCTGGAAACACCATATATTTT.

The chain joins TRBV28 to TRBJ2-5; 8 nucleotides align to TRBD1. Germline V CDR1 and CDR2: MDHEN, SYDVKM. The CDR3 is 15 amino acids. Trimming cost V 2 bases and J 2 bases; bases outside gene matches: 4. CDR3 sequence (DNA): TGTGCCAGCAGTTTACTCAGGGGGCGTCAAGAGACCCAGTACTTC. Encoded protein: CASSLLRGRQETQYF.

This clone was detected only once. The gene calls are TRBV5-1 and TRBJ2-7, with 10 bases fitting TRBD2. After removal of 1 base from V and 0 bases from J, the junction contained 13 bases not matched to a gene. The CDR3 sequence is 19 residues long. Germline V gene lookup returns CDR1 SGHRS and CDR2 YFSETQ. CDR3 DNA sequence: TGCGCCAGCAGCTTGAACGGTGGAGTAGCGGGGGGCAACTCCTACGAGCAGTACTTC. Translating gives CASSLNGGVAGGNSYEQYF.

V and J are TRBV20-1 and TRBJ1-5, with D unresolved. Germline CDR1 DFQATT, CDR2 SNEGSKA (reference sequence). Between the trimmed V and J ends, which lost 5 bases and 13 bases, there was a span of 15 bases. The CDR3 contains 11 residues. In DNA form, the CDR3 reads TGCAGTGCTCATCGTTCGACGGAGCAGCATTTT. Translation gives CSAHRSTEQHF.

J is TRBJ1-6 and V is TRBV7-3, with a weak D call TRBD1 (5 bases). This CDR3 is built from 13 residues. The germline V and J ends were trimmed by 5 bases and 8 bases, with 10 bases remaining between them. Germline V lookup: CDR1 SGHTA, CDR2 FQGTGA. DNA of the CDR3: TGTGCCAGCAGCAGAGACAGAGATTCACCCCTCCACTTT. Amino acid sequence: CASSRDRDSPLHF.

This chain joins TRBV10-2 and TRBJ1-2, with 7 bases fitting TRBD1. V was pared by 5 bases and J by 6 bases, with 9 bases of the junction left unmatched. The CDR3 sequence is 14 residues long. The germline V gene has CDR1 WSHSY and CDR2 SAAADI. The CDR3 DNA reads as TGCGCCAGCAGTCCCAGTGACAGGGAGAATGGCTACACCTTC. This sequence encodes CASSPSDRENGYTF.

V is TRBV11-2 and J is TRBJ1-2, with 7 nucleotides matching TRBD1. Germline V lookup: CDR1 SGHAT, CDR2 FQNNGV. The CDR3 runs to 16 residues. V was clipped by 1 base and J by 6 bases; unmatched bases: 11. CDR3 bases: TGTGCCAGCAGCTTAGTAGGGGGCGCAGAGGTTGATGGCTACACCTTC. Encoded protein: CASSLVGGAEVDGYTF.

The chain joins TRBV6-1 to TRBJ2-5; TRBD2 matches at 16 bases. V lost 4 bases and J lost 3; bases outside the gene matches: 2. In germline, CDR1 is MNHNS, CDR2 SASEGT. The CDR3 extends over 16 amino acids. The CDR3 region has the DNA TGTGCCAGCAGTGTGGGGACTAGCGGGGGGGAAGAGACCCAGTACTTC. Protein sequence: CASSVGTSGGEETQYF.

This clone was seen a few times. The chain carries TRBV3-1 (or the pseudogene TRBV3-2) and TRBJ1-2; 8 positions agree with TRBD1. With V trimmed by 1 base and J by 4 bases, 5 bases remained unmatched. Germline CDR1 LGHDT, CDR2 YNNKEL (reference sequence). This CDR3 comprises 15 residues. The CDR3 sequence: CASSQVGTGLYGYTF. In DNA, the CDR3 is TGTGCCAGCAGCCAAGTAGGGACAGGACTCTATGGCTACACCTTC.

V and J are TRBV9 and TRBJ1-1; TRBD1 aligns across 7 bases. The CDR3 runs to 18 residues. The V and J ends lost 4 bases and 3 bases, in that order; junction bases with no gene match: 18. Germline V lookup: CDR1 SGDLS, CDR2 YYNGEE. CDR3 amino acids: CASSSPMAGGKSDTEAFF. The CDR3 coding sequence is TGTGCCAGCAGCTCCCCTATGGCAGGGGGAAAGAGTGACACTGAAGCTTTCTTT.

V gene TRBV3-1 (or the pseudogene TRBV3-2) combines with J gene TRBJ2-7; tentative D call: TRBD1 (5 bases). The V gene lost 5 bases and the J gene lost 5 bases, with 13 bases spanning the gap. This CDR3 comprises 13 residues. Germline CDR1 is LGHDT and CDR2 is YNNKEL (reference sequence). The CDR3 nucleotides are TGTGCCAGCAGCGATTTCAGGGTCGACGAGCAGTACTTC. The encoded protein is CASSDFRVDEQYF.